The 27 T cell receptor beta chains given below trace back to one sample, sequenced in a study of T cell changes during pregnancy in multiple sclerosis. The repertoire was sequenced with immunoSEQ multiplex PCR; TCRdb's copy has only in-frame clones and lacks some. The sample has 78,000 or so clones; over 80% are singletons. Sequencing was performed on CD4+ T cells from peripheral blood mononuclear cells, taken before pregnancy. The receptors here all came from a female donor with multiple sclerosis, enrolled in a pregnancy study.

The chain employs TRBV19 and TRBJ2-1, with D perhaps TRBD2 (5 bases). Germline V gives CDR1 LNHDA, CDR2 SQIVND (reference sequence). V was clipped by 6 bases and J by 9 bases, with 18 bases between them. The CDR3 is 14 residues long. The CDR3 loop is CASREEALYGEQFF. The CDR3 DNA sequence: TGTGCCAGTAGGGAGGAGGCCCTCTATGGTGAGCAGTTCTTC.

This chain links TRBV2 with TRBJ1-1; D may be TRBD1 (5 bases). Deletions cut 1 base from V and 0 bases from J, with 6 bases between. Germline CDR1 and CDR2: SNHLY and FYNNEI. The CDR3 runs 14 residues. The CDR3 sequence is CASSEDRMNTEAFF. CDR3 sequence (DNA): TGTGCCAGCAGTGAAGACAGGATGAACACTGAAGCTTTCTTT.

The CDR3 spells CASRPGLAGGSYEQYF. The CDR3 DNA reads as TGTGCCAGCAGACCCGGACTAGCGGGGGGCTCCTACGAGCAGTACTTC. The chain employs TRBV27 and TRBJ2-7; 14 nucleotides match TRBD2. Germline values: CDR1 MNHEY, CDR2 SMNVEV (reference sequence). The V gene end was trimmed by 6 bases and the J gene end by 0 bases; junction bases not matched to a gene: 4. The CDR3 runs to 16 residues.

V gene TRBV13 combines with J gene TRBJ2-1; 12 bases agree with TRBD2. Germline CDR1 and CDR2: PRHDT and FYEKMQ (reference sequence). This CDR3 region has 20 residues. V shed 4 bases and J 5 bases; nucleotides not matched to a gene: 18. The CDR3 region has the DNA TGTGCCAGCAGCTCGCGGACGACTAGCGGGGGCCGAATGGTCGACAATGAGCAGTTCTTC. The encoded protein is CASSSRTTSGGRMVDNEQFF.

The rearrangement joins TRBV4-3 to TRBJ2-1, with TRBD1 identical over 9 bases. In germline, CDR1 is LGHNA, CDR2 YSLEER. The CDR3 runs to 16 residues. V lost 0 bases and J lost 4; bases outside the gene matches: 4. This CDR3 reads CASSQEIGQGYNEQFF. DNA for the CDR3: TGCGCCAGCAGCCAAGAAATAGGACAGGGGTACAATGAGCAGTTCTTC.

V is TRBV19 and J is TRBJ2-1; no clear D. Germline assignment: CDR1 LNHDA and CDR2 SQIVND (reference sequence). Trimming removed 10 bases at V and 10 bases at J, with 8 bases between. The CDR3 contains 9 residues. CDR3 residues: CATPLEQFF. The CDR3, as DNA: TGTGCCACCCCATTGGAGCAGTTCTTC.

This clone turned up a few times. The V and J genes are TRBV28 and TRBJ1-5, with TRBD1 identical over 7 bases. This CDR3 region has 12 residues. J gave up 5 bases and V 8 bases, and 3 bases lay outside the gene matches. Per the germline V gene, CDR1 is MDHEN and CDR2 is SYDVKM. The CDR3: CASEQGYQPQHF. DNA for the CDR3: TGTGCCAGCGAACAGGGGTATCAGCCCCAGCATTTT.

The V and J genes are TRBV10-2 and TRBJ1-2, with TRBD1 identical over 7 bases. Losses at the gene ends were 2 bases for V and 3 bases for J; bases not matched to a gene: 0. CDR1 is WSHSY and CDR2 is SAAADI in the germline V gene. The CDR3 is made up of 13 amino acids. The DNA of the CDR3 is TGCGCCAGCAGTGAGGACAGGGACTATGGCTACACCTTC. This encodes CASSEDRDYGYTF.

This clone occurred once. The gene calls are TRBV6-6 and TRBJ2-1, with 8 bases aligning to TRBD1. The germline V gene encodes CDR1 MNHNY and CDR2 SVGAGI (reference sequence). With 6 bases clipped from V and 10 bases from J, the junction kept 8 bases outside the gene matches. This CDR3 is 13 amino acids long. In DNA, the CDR3 is TGTGCCAGCAGCGCCGGACAGGGTGGCGAGCAGTTCTTC. It codes for CASSAGQGGEQFF.

This clone came up once. V gene TRBV28 combines with J gene TRBJ2-7; D uncertain. CDR1 is MDHEN and CDR2 is SYDVKM in the germline V gene. This CDR3 contains 16 residues. Trimming took 6 bases from V and 1 from J, leaving 19 bases between them. The CDR3 DNA is TGTGCCAGCAGCCCGGCCACGGGTAGGTCATCCTACGAGCAGTACTTC. Its protein is CASSPATGRSSYEQYF.

J is TRBJ2-2 and V is TRBV4-3; TRBD1 matches 7 bases. This CDR3 spans 17 amino acids. Germline CDR1 LGHNA, CDR2 YSLEER. The V segment lost 0 bases and the J segment 7 bases; nucleotides outside the gene matches: 11. The CDR3 is CASSQEPAEGAVGELFF. The DNA of the CDR3 is TGCGCCAGCAGCCAAGAGCCCGCCGAGGGGGCGGTCGGGGAGCTGTTTTTT.

J is TRBJ2-5 and V is TRBV7-9; 10 nucleotides match TRBD2. V trimming: 7 bases; J trimming: 4 bases; junction bases outside the gene matches: 18. This CDR3 region has 18 residues. Looked up from germline, CDR1 is SEHNR and CDR2 is FQNEAQ (reference sequence). In DNA form, the CDR3 reads TGTGCCAGCACCTACTATAGAGGTAGCGGGAGGTTCAGAGAGACCCAGTACTTC. Protein: CASTYYRGSGRFRETQYF.

The chain is built from TRBV7-6 and TRBJ1-4; 7 nucleotides match TRBD1. Per the germline V gene, CDR1 is SGHVS and CDR2 is FNYEAQ. This CDR3 spans 15 amino acids. V dropped 5 bases and J dropped 6; count of bases not matched to a gene: 9. CDR3 DNA: TGTGCCAGCAGCCCAGAGGACAGGAGTTATGAAAAACTGTTTTTT. It codes for CASSPEDRSYEKLFF.

This clone has only one observation. For the CDR3, the DNA is TGTGCCAGCAGCCGGGGACAGGACACTGAAGCTTTCTTT. Protein sequence: CASSRGQDTEAFF. This rearrangement joins TRBV2 to TRBJ1-1; 8 bases map to TRBD1. Per the germline V gene, CDR1 is SNHLY and CDR2 is FYNNEI. The CDR3 has 13 amino acids. V lost 6 bases to trimming and J lost 3 bases; unmatched junction nucleotides: 3.

The chain is built from TRBV30 and TRBJ2-1; TRBD2 agrees at 11 bases. This CDR3 is 16 amino acids long. Germline-derived CDR1 and CDR2 are GTSNPN and SVGIG (reference sequence). The V and J ends lost 1 base and 0 bases, in that order; junction bases with no gene match: 2. CDR3 loop: CAWSGLAGSSYNEQFF. The CDR3 DNA reads TGTGCCTGGAGTGGACTAGCGGGGAGCTCCTACAATGAGCAGTTCTTC.

This chain uses TRBV28 with TRBJ1-6; 9 bases are shared with TRBD1. The germline gives CDR1 MDHEN, CDR2 SYDVKM. J gave up 7 bases and V 2 bases, and 6 bases lay outside the gene matches. CDR3 length: 16 amino acids. CDR3 nucleotides: TGTGCCAGCAGTTTAGCCGGGACAGGGAGGAATTCACCCCTCCACTTT. The encoded protein is CASSLAGTGRNSPLHF. Complete variable domain (other parts from reference TRBV28 and TRBJ1-6): DVKVTQSSRYLVKRTGEKVFLECVQDMDHENMFWYRQDPGLGLRLIYFSYDVKMKEKGDIPEGYSVSREKKERFSLILESASTNQTSMYLCASSLAGTGRNSPLHFGNGTRLTVT.

This sequence joins TRBV27 and TRBJ1-5; TRBD1 matches 9 bases. V was pared by 5 bases and J by 6 bases, with 5 bases of the junction left unmatched. Germline V CDR1 and CDR2: MNHEY, SMNVEV (reference sequence). The CDR3 runs to 14 residues. Here the CDR3 DNA reads TGTGCCAGCAGTCCAGACAGGGGGGCTCAGCCCCAGCATTTT. It translates to CASSPDRGAQPQHF.

As regards this clone: A junction end diverges from the germline sequence, so it may reflect a read error. This sequence joins TRBV7-7 and TRBJ2-7; no firm D call. Germline V gene sequence: CDR1 SSHAT, CDR2 FNYEAQ (reference sequence). The CDR3 totals 15 residues. The CDR3 protein is CASSLASGSSYEQYF. The CDR3 DNA reads as TGTGCTAGCAGCTTAGCTTCAGGTTCCAGCTACGAGCAGTACTTC.

The gene calls are TRBV7-2 and TRBJ2-5; unclear D gene. Germline CDR1 SGHTA, CDR2 FQGNSA. The CDR3 has 12 amino acids. Between the trimmed V and J ends, which lost 1 base and 5 bases, there was a span of 5 bases. The CDR3 loop reads CASSLVGETQYF. The CDR3 DNA reads TGTGCCAGCAGCTTAGTCGGGGAGACCCAGTACTTC.

V gene TRBV5-8 combines with J gene TRBJ2-2; D perhaps matches TRBD1 (5 bases). Trimming left V 5 bases short and J 5 bases short, with 13 bases between. Germline-derived CDR1 and CDR2 are SGHTS and YDEGEE. The CDR3 has 14 residues. Written as DNA, the CDR3 is TGTGCCAGCAGATGGAAGGGGCGTACCGGGGAGCTGTTTTTT. It is translated as CASRWKGRTGELFF.

This clone has only one observation. This chain links TRBV28 with TRBJ2-1; D is ambiguous. V dropped 5 bases and J dropped 12 bases, with 14 bases sitting between them. Germline V gene lookup returns CDR1 MDHEN and CDR2 SYDVKM. CDR3 size: 12 residues. This CDR3 reads CASSLLRSAQFF. In nucleotides, the CDR3 is TGTGCCAGCAGTCTACTTAGATCTGCGCAGTTCTTC.

This chain joins TRBV15 and TRBJ1-5; 8 bases map to TRBD1. The CDR3 loop spans 19 amino acids. The V and J ends lost 0 bases and 2 bases, in that order; junction bases with no gene match: 12. Germline V lookup: CDR1 LNHNV, CDR2 YYDKDF (reference sequence). Here the CDR3 reads CATSRDSRSGGAGNQPQHF. As DNA, the CDR3 is TGTGCCACCAGCAGAGACAGTCGGTCAGGGGGCGCCGGCAATCAGCCCCAGCATTTT.

This rearrangement joins TRBV13 to TRBJ2-7; tentatively, D is TRBD2 (5 bases). CDR3 length equals 14 residues. V lost 4 bases to trimming and J lost 2 bases, with 12 bases between them. CDR1 and CDR2 from the germline V gene are PRHDT and FYEKMQ (reference sequence). CDR3 sequence (DNA): TGTGCCAGCAGCTACGAGCGGTTAGCCTACGAGCAGTACTTC. Protein: CASSYERLAYEQYF.

This chain connects TRBV28 to TRBJ1-2; perhaps TRBD1 as D (5 bases). V lost 6 bases and J 4 bases, leaving 12 bases between the germline ends. From germline, CDR1 is MDHEN and CDR2 SYDVKM. The CDR3 extends over 13 amino acids. The CDR3 reads CASRPQVSYGYTF. The DNA for the CDR3 is TGTGCCAGCAGGCCACAGGTGTCCTATGGCTACACCTTC.

The chain combines TRBV7-3 with TRBJ2-3; 7 positions match TRBD1. V gave up 2 bases and J gave up 0 bases; unmatched junction bases: 8. This CDR3 is built from 17 residues. Germline assignment: CDR1 SGHTA and CDR2 FQGTGA. The chain's CDR3 is CASSLYGTVSSTDTQYF. The DNA for the CDR3 is TGTGCCAGCAGCTTATATGGGACAGTGTCTAGCACAGATACGCAGTATTTT.

Only one count was recorded for this clone. This chain links TRBV5-1 with TRBJ2-7; tentative D call: TRBD1 (6 bases). Germline CDR1 and CDR2: SGHRS and YFSETQ. CDR3 length: 13 amino acids. The V end was cut by 0 bases, the J end by 3 bases, with 7 bases between. The CDR3: CASSLGQDYEQYF. In nucleotides, the CDR3 is TGCGCCAGCAGCTTGGGACAGGACTACGAGCAGTACTTC.

The genes are TRBV5-4 and TRBJ1-2; D is unclear. The CDR3 is 15 residues long. The V end lost 2 bases, the J end lost 7 bases, and 18 bases lay between the germline ends. Germline V gene lookup returns CDR1 SGHNT and CDR2 YYREEE (reference sequence). The CDR3 reads CASSLVGRPPGGYTF. The CDR3 coding sequence is TGTGCCAGCAGCTTAGTTGGGAGGCCACCGGGTGGCTACACCTTC.